What follows describes a single TCR beta chain. No antigen is known for it. TCRdb's copy holds only in-frame clones and misses some; the assay was immunoSEQ multiplex PCR. The data contain 100,000 or so clones, over 75% of them seen just once; the ten biggest clones take up 4.2%. This CDR3 comprises 13 residues. Between the trimmed V and J ends, which lost 7 bases and 2 bases, there was a span of 11 bases. Germline loops: CDR1 MDHEN, CDR2 SYDVKM. The entry originates in a study of T cell responses to AZD1222 COVID-19 vaccine. Study results and caveats: With two AZD1222 doses given, Spike-specific TCR breadth and depth both rose. The sample set comprised mostly white British donors with more females, and clonal diversity was possibly underestimated.

The TCR sequence derives from an adult in good health. Sample: peripheral blood, taken on day 0 of MenACWY control vaccination. The rearrangement uses TRBV28 and TRBJ2-5; possibly TRBD2 for D (5 bases). CDR3 nucleotide sequence: TGTGCCAGCAATCCGAGGGTTCAAGAGACCCAGTACTTC. This encodes CASNPRVQETQYF.